These 10 T cell receptor beta chains were all obtained from the same sample, sequenced in a study of metastatic and nonmetastatic thyroid tumors. Patients were all untreated before their thyroid surgery. Using MiXCR, TCRdb re-called clones from the PCR reads. The table lists 22,000 or so clones, 20% of them singletons. Sequenced input: blood. The receptors stem from a female donor with papillary thyroid cancer or a benign thyroid nodule (not recorded which). Some clones in this sample may be carry-over from other donors' samples.

This clone showed up many times. The chain joins TRBV9 to TRBJ2-2; 7 positions agree with TRBD1. Germline CDR1 and CDR2: SGDLS and YYNGEE. The ends lost 3 bases at V and 1 base at J; junction bases unmatched: 6. The length of the CDR3 is 16 residues. CDR3 amino acids: CASSALTGLNTGELFF. CDR3 bases: TGTGCCAGCAGCGCACTGACAGGGTTGAACACCGGGGAGCTGTTTTTT.

By proportion, this clone is medium-sized. This chain joins TRBV27 and TRBJ1-6, with D possibly being TRBD1 (5 bases). Germline V gene lookup returns CDR1 MNHEY and CDR2 SMNVEV (reference sequence). This CDR3 has 13 residues. Trimming pared 2 bases from V and 8 bases from J, leaving 7 bases between. CDR3 coding DNA: TGTGCCAGCAGTTTAGGGGGGTATTCACCCCTCCACTTT. This gives the protein CASSLGGYSPLHF.

This clone was observed many times. The V gene is TRBV5-1, the J gene TRBJ1-2, with D possibly TRBD1 on 6 matching bases. Germline CDR1 and CDR2: SGHRS and YFSETQ. This CDR3 is built from 13 residues. Trimming removed 0 bases from V and 7 bases from J, with 10 bases in between. For the CDR3, the DNA is TGCGCCAGCAGCTTGGACAGGGAGGGTGGCTACACCTTC. Its protein product is CASSLDREGGYTF.

The sample holds many counts of this clone. This chain joins TRBV13 and TRBJ2-1, with 10 bases fitting TRBD2. Germline V CDR1 and CDR2: PRHDT, FYEKMQ (reference sequence). V lost 11 bases to trimming and J lost 5 bases; unmatched junction nucleotides: 9. CDR3 length: 14 amino acids. CDR3 residues: CAFSGGAKDNEQFF. CDR3 DNA: TGTGCCTTCAGCGGGGGGGCGAAGGACAATGAGCAGTTCTTC.

By sample share, this clone is medium-sized. The V gene is TRBV12-3 or TRBV12-4, the J gene TRBJ1-6; D is unresolved. CDR3 length: 12 amino acids. V lost 4 bases and J lost 7, with 5 bases in between. CDR3 loop: CASSSSNSPLHF. The CDR3 DNA reads as TGTGCCAGCAGTTCCTCGAATTCACCCCTCCACTTT.

This rearrangement joins TRBV5-1 to TRBJ2-1, with 9 bases that match TRBD2. Germline V gene data show CDR1 as SGHRS and CDR2 as YFSETQ. There are 15 residues in the CDR3. Trimming removed 4 bases from V and 2 bases from J; junction bases left unmatched: 4. The CDR3 DNA reads TGCGCCAGCAGCGCCGGGACTAGCACCTACAATGAGCAGTTCTTC. Its translation is CASSAGTSTYNEQFF.

This clone turned up a few times. The rearrangement links TRBV27 to TRBJ1-1; no firm D call. CDR1 is MNHEY, CDR2 SMNVEV, per germline (reference sequence). V was cut by 8 bases and J by 5 bases, with 9 bases left in between. The CDR3 sequence is 11 residues long. The CDR3 DNA is TGTGCCAGCGTTGGGCAAACTGAAGCTTTCTTT. Translating gives CASVGQTEAFF.

This clone occurred many times. This chain uses TRBV11-2 with TRBJ2-1; no definite D call. The CDR3 has 14 residues. V was pared by 1 base and J by 4 bases, with 8 bases between. Germline V CDR1 and CDR2: SGHAT, FQNNGV. CDR3 region: CASSLAGVYNEQFF. The DNA of the CDR3 is TGTGCCAGCAGCTTAGCTGGGGTATACAATGAGCAGTTCTTC. Combining the CDR3 with reference TRBV11-2 and TRBJ2-1 gives the whole variable domain EAGVAQSPRYKIIEKRQSVAFWCNPISGHATLYWYQQILGQGPKLLIQFQNNGVVDDSQLPKDRFSAERLKGVDSTLKIQPAKLEDSAVYLCASSLAGVYNEQFFGPGTRLTVL.

Many counts were recorded for this clone. The chain couples TRBV20-1 to TRBJ2-6, with a tentative D call TRBD1 (6 bases). Germline V gene sequence: CDR1 DFQATT, CDR2 SNEGSKA (reference sequence). V lost 0 bases and J 1 base, leaving 10 bases between the germline ends. CDR3 length equals 16 residues. The CDR3 DNA reads TGCAGTGCTAGAGACCACACAGGGTCTGGGGCCAACGTCCTGACTTTC. Translation: CSARDHTGSGANVLTF.

This clone was seen repeatedly, ten times or more. As DNA, the CDR3 is TGTGCCAGCAGTGAACCCCACGCACTAGCGGGAACGAATGAGCAGTTCTTC. This codes for CASSEPHALAGTNEQFF. The rearrangement joins TRBV2 to TRBJ2-1; the match to TRBD2 covers 10 bases. Germline CDR1 SNHLY, CDR2 FYNNEI. V shed 2 bases, J shed 7 bases, and the junction held 11 bases outside the gene matches. The CDR3 spans 17 residues.